A selection of T cell receptor beta chains follows, all from one sample in a study of control samples from healthy donors and cancer patients. Generated by immunoSEQ multiplex PCR, the TCRdb table keeps only in-frame clones and is missing some. The data hold 65,000 to 95,000 clones, with roughly 86% observed a single time. Sequenced sample: blood. All receptors derive from a man in his fifties or sixties in good health. CDR3s include the opening cysteine and the closing phenylalanine or tryptophan. A D gene is named only where the DNA matches it firmly. Not every row has a clone size; where given, it reads once, few, many or a size class.

J gene: TRBJ2-5
clone size: -
D gene: -
V gene: TRBV7-2
CDR3 protein: CASSLADAAGTQYF
CDR3 DNA: TGTGCCAGCAGCTTGGCCGATGCTGCGGGGACCCAGTACTTC

J gene: TRBJ2-1
clone size: -
D gene: -
V gene: TRBV30
CDR3 protein: CAWSRGGTHNEQFF
CDR3 DNA: TGTGCCTGGAGTAGAGGGGGAACCCACAATGAGCAGTTCTTC

J gene: TRBJ1-2
clone size: once
D gene: -
V gene: TRBV7-2
CDR3 protein: CASSLVVGDASNYGYTF
CDR3 DNA: TGTGCCAGCAGCTTAGTAGTGGGGGACGCGTCCAACTATGGCTACACCTTC

J gene: TRBJ1-5
clone size: -
D gene: -
V gene: TRBV10-3
CDR3 protein: CAISGAEQPQHF
CDR3 DNA: TGTGCCATCAGTGGGGCCGAACAGCCCCAGCATTTT

J gene: TRBJ2-7
clone size: -
D gene: -
V gene: TRBV3-1/TRBV3-2
CDR3 protein: CASSQASSEQYF
CDR3 DNA: TGTGCCAGCAGCCAAGCTTCGAGCGAGCAGTACTTC

J gene: TRBJ1-2
clone size: -
D gene: -
V gene: TRBV6-5
CDR3 protein: CASSYGFVGESGYTF
CDR3 DNA: TGTGCCAGCAGTTACGGCTTTGTGGGGGAATCTGGCTACACCTTC

J gene: TRBJ2-1
clone size: -
D gene: -
V gene: TRBV7-9
CDR3 protein: CASSLDPYNEQFF
CDR3 DNA: TGTGCCAGCAGCTTAGACCCTTACAATGAGCAGTTCTTC

J gene: TRBJ2-1
clone size: -
D gene: TRBD2
V gene: TRBV19
CDR3 protein: CASSVAGGPYNEQFF
CDR3 DNA: TGTGCCAGTTCGGTAGCGGGAGGCCCCTACAATGAGCAGTTCTTC

J gene: TRBJ2-5
clone size: -
D gene: -
V gene: TRBV7-9
CDR3 protein: CASSFPAQETQYF
CDR3 DNA: TGTGCCAGCAGCTTTCCAGCCCAAGAGACCCAGTACTTC

J gene: TRBJ1-2
clone size: -
D gene: -
V gene: TRBV28
CDR3 protein: CASSPTGRGYTF
CDR3 DNA: TGTGCCAGCAGCCCGACAGGACGGGGCTACACCTTC

J gene: TRBJ1-4
clone size: -
D gene: -
V gene: TRBV5-1
CDR3 protein: CASSLGGRTNEKLFF
CDR3 DNA: TGCGCCAGCAGCTTGGGGGGGCGAACTAATGAAAAACTGTTTTTT